These 22 T cell receptor beta chains were all obtained from the same sample, sequenced in a study of cytomegalovirus exposure and HLA in healthy donors. PCR primers comprised 60 Vbeta and 13 Jbeta primers. This table comes from immunoSEQ multiplex PCR, and its TCRdb copy is limited to in-frame clones, with some not included. This table has about 150,000 clones, around 79% appearing once. Source material: PBMCs. The receptors originated from a young man in good health and CMV-seropositive.

This chain joins TRBV6-1 and TRBJ2-5, with a possible D match to TRBD2 (6 bases). The J call may be mistaken, given a closer DNA end match to TRBJ2-7. The CDR3 spans 12 residues. Per the germline V gene, CDR1 is MNHNS and CDR2 is SASEGT. The CDR3 reads CASRGTGDEQYF. Written as DNA, the CDR3 is TGTGCCAGCAGGGGGACGGGGGACGAGCAGTACTTC.

V gene TRBV11-2 combines with J gene TRBJ2-7, with D unresolved. Germline V gene sequence: CDR1 SGHAT, CDR2 FQNNGV. The V end was cut by 0 bases, the J end by 0 bases, with 6 bases between. CDR3 length equals 14 residues. The CDR3 reads CASSLDAVSYEQYF. CDR3 sequence (DNA): TGTGCCAGCAGCTTAGATGCGGTCTCCTACGAGCAGTACTTC.

This chain uses TRBV27 with TRBJ1-2; TRBD1 aligns across 7 bases. CDR1 MNHEY and CDR2 SMNVEV come from the germline V gene (reference sequence). Trimming cost V 5 bases and J 7 bases; bases outside gene matches: 10. The CDR3 contains 14 residues. Here the CDR3 DNA reads TGTGCCAGCAGTCCAAGACAGGGTGGGGGTGGCTACACCTTC. Protein: CASSPRQGGGGYTF.

This clone has a handful of counts. V usage is TRBV9 and J usage is TRBJ2-2, with 10 positions matching TRBD2. CDR3 size: 16 residues. Unmatched junction bases numbered 9, after V lost 5 bases and J lost 5 bases. The germline CDR1 and CDR2 sequences are SGDLS and YYNGEE. The CDR3 DNA reads as TGTGCCAGCAGTGCCAATAGCGGGAGGTCTACCGGGGAGCTGTTTTTT. Its translation is CASSANSGRSTGELFF.

The J gene is TRBJ2-5, the V gene TRBV6-1; D gene uncertain. The CDR3 has 14 amino acids. Trimming shortened V by 7 bases and J by 5 bases, and 17 bases separated the two germline ends. The germline CDR1 and CDR2 sequences are MNHNS and SASEGT. The CDR3 DNA follows: TGTGCCAGCATATCGCCGCAGGTATTGGAGACCCAGTACTTC. Protein: CASISPQVLETQYF.

The V and J genes are TRBV6-5 and TRBJ2-7; D not certain. Trimming removed 0 bases from V and 0 bases from J, with 6 bases in between. Germline-derived CDR1 and CDR2 are MNHEY and SVGAGI. The length of the CDR3 is 14 residues. The CDR3 reads CASSYSRSSYEQYF. The CDR3 coding sequence is TGTGCCAGCAGTTACTCCCGTAGCTCCTACGAGCAGTACTTC.

This clone was counted once. This chain connects TRBV27 to TRBJ1-1; no reliable D call. The CDR3 has 13 amino acids. Germline CDR1 reads MNHEY; CDR2 reads SMNVEV (reference sequence). Trimming cost V 8 bases and J 1 base, with 11 bases left between them. The CDR3, as DNA: TGTGCCAGCCCCCGGCGGCCGAACACTGAAGCTTTCTTT. It translates to CASPRRPNTEAFF.

The V call is TRBV10-2, the J call TRBJ1-2, with D possibly matching TRBD1 (6 bases). Germline V gene sequence: CDR1 WSHSY, CDR2 SAAADI. Trimming pared 1 base from V and 4 bases from J, leaving 16 bases between. The CDR3 is made up of 16 amino acids. The CDR3 loop is CASSEFRLDRAYGYTF. In nucleotides, the CDR3 is TGCGCCAGCAGTGAGTTCAGGTTGGACAGAGCCTATGGCTACACCTTC.

There are a few counts of this clone. J is TRBJ2-7 and V is TRBV5-1, with 8 bases matching TRBD1. With 3 bases clipped from V and 3 bases from J, the junction kept 11 bases outside the gene matches. This CDR3 is 16 amino acids long. Germline V gives CDR1 SGHRS, CDR2 YFSETQ. This chain's CDR3 is CASSWMDREHRYEQYF. The CDR3 DNA reads TGCGCCAGCAGCTGGATGGACAGGGAGCATCGCTACGAGCAGTACTTC.

J is TRBJ1-2 and V is TRBV28; 9 bases agree with TRBD1. The CDR3 totals 10 residues. The V segment lost 10 bases and the J segment 10 bases; nucleotides outside the gene matches: 4. Germline CDR1 reads MDHEN; CDR2 reads SYDVKM. As DNA, the CDR3 is TGTGCCATCCGGACAGGGGCCTACACCTTC. It codes for CAIRTGAYTF.

The CDR3 loop reads CASSLEMSHGTNTEAFF. For the CDR3, the DNA is TGTGCCAGCAGCTTAGAGATGTCTCATGGGACTAACACTGAAGCTTTCTTT. The rearrangement uses TRBV7-9 and TRBJ1-1, with a weak D call TRBD1 (5 bases). From germline, CDR1 is SEHNR and CDR2 FQNEAQ (reference sequence). Trimming cost V 1 base and J 2 bases, with 17 bases left between them. The CDR3 extends over 17 amino acids.

The sample holds a few counts of this clone. J is TRBJ2-7 and V is TRBV5-6, with 15 bases that match TRBD2. The germline gives CDR1 SGHDT, CDR2 YYEEEE. This CDR3 region has 14 residues. The V and J ends lost 4 bases and 13 bases, in that order; junction bases with no gene match: 9. Here the CDR3 reads CASSPGLAGGPNYF. DNA for the CDR3: TGTGCCAGCAGCCCGGGACTAGCGGGGGGTCCCAACTACTTC.

This clone occurred once. The chain uses TRBV7-3 and TRBJ1-2, with D maybe TRBD1 (5 bases). CDR1 SGHTA and CDR2 FQGTGA come from the germline V gene. This CDR3 has 15 amino acids. Trimming pared 5 bases from V and 6 bases from J, leaving 19 bases between. The CDR3 coding sequence is TGTGCCAGCAGCAAAAACCGGGACGCGGGAGATGGCTACACCTTC. Its translation: CASSKNRDAGDGYTF. Supplemented by reference TRBV7-3 and TRBJ1-2, the full variable domain reads GAGVSQTPSNKVTEKGKYVELRCDPISGHTALYWYRQSLGQGPEFLIYFQGTGAADDSGLPNDRFFAVRPEGSVSTLKIQRTERGDSAVYLCASSKNRDAGDGYTFGSGTRLTVV.

The chain combines TRBV19 with TRBJ1-5, with 9 bases identical to TRBD1. The CDR3 runs 15 residues. V gave up 10 bases and J gave up 2 bases; unmatched junction bases: 9. CDR1 and CDR2 (germline): LNHDA, SQIVND (reference sequence). The CDR3, as DNA: TGTGCCACCTCCAGGGGACAGGGCGGCAATCAGCCCCAGCATTTT. Protein: CATSRGQGGNQPQHF.

The chain joins TRBV9 to TRBJ1-3, with TRBD1 matching over 8 bases. The CDR3 length is 15 residues. Germline trimming cut 3 bases from V and 2 bases from J; bases unmatched to any gene: 4. The germline V gene encodes CDR1 SGDLS and CDR2 YYNGEE. The CDR3 loop is CASSARGLTGNTIYF. The CDR3 coding sequence is TGTGCCAGCAGCGCCAGGGGGCTGACTGGAAACACCATATATTTT.

The V and J genes are TRBV27 and TRBJ1-4, with TRBD1 as a possible D gene (6 bases). The CDR3 spans 15 residues. Germline CDR1 MNHEY, CDR2 SMNVEV (reference sequence). Trimming removed 8 bases at V and 4 bases at J, with 17 bases between. The CDR3 loop reads CASAWGGAGNEKLFF. In DNA, the CDR3 is TGTGCCAGCGCGTGGGGGGGCGCGGGTAATGAAAAACTGTTTTTT.

The CDR3 here is CAISLQGAAGNTIYF. CDR3 DNA: TGTGCCATCAGCTTACAGGGAGCGGCTGGAAACACCATATATTTT. This chain uses TRBV10-3 with TRBJ1-3; tentatively, D is TRBD1 (6 bases). Trimming cost V 6 bases and J 2 bases, with 14 bases left between them. The length of the CDR3 is 15 residues. Germline V gives CDR1 ENHRY, CDR2 SYGVKD.

The chain combines TRBV30 with TRBJ1-2, with D possibly matching TRBD1 (5 bases). Trimming stripped 3 bases from V and 8 bases from J, with 16 bases between. This CDR3 has 13 amino acids. CDR1 GTSNPN and CDR2 SVGIG come from the germline V gene (reference sequence). For the CDR3, the DNA is TGTGCCTGGAGCCAAAACGACAGAGCCGGCTACACCTTC. Its protein is CAWSQNDRAGYTF.

The chain combines TRBV27 with TRBJ2-6; D gene unclear. Trimming shortened V by 4 bases and J by 0 bases, and 10 bases separated the two germline ends. Germline CDR1 MNHEY, CDR2 SMNVEV (reference sequence). The CDR3 has 16 amino acids. The CDR3 nucleotides are TGTGCCAGCAGTTCCTCCAGAATCTCTGGGGCCAACGTCCTGACTTTC. Amino acids: CASSSSRISGANVLTF.

This chain joins TRBV7-8 and TRBJ2-2, with 7 bases lining up with TRBD1. The CDR3 is 15 residues long. V lost 4 bases and J lost 4; bases outside the gene matches: 6. CDR1 is SGHVS, CDR2 FQNEAQ, per germline. The CDR3, as DNA: TGTGCCAGCAGCTCAAGGGGGCCGAGCACCGGGGAGCTGTTTTTT. Amino acids: CASSSRGPSTGELFF.

This clone showed up just a few times. The rearrangement uses TRBV6-5 and TRBJ1-2; tentative D call: TRBD1 (5 bases). The CDR3 has 15 residues. With 2 bases removed from V and 0 bases from J, the gap between germline ends came to 10 bases. CDR1 and CDR2 (germline): MNHEY, SVGAGI. The CDR3 DNA sequence: TGTGCCAGCAGTTACGGGGGGGTAGCTAACTATGGCTACACCTTC. Encoded protein: CASSYGGVANYGYTF.

This clone was detected only once. The rearrangement links TRBV13 to TRBJ2-3; D is unresolved. The V end lost 2 bases, the J end lost 1 base, and 4 bases lay between the germline ends. The CDR3 extends over 13 amino acids. The germline gives CDR1 PRHDT, CDR2 FYEKMQ (reference sequence). CDR3 loop: CASSLPGTDTQYF. CDR3 in DNA: TGTGCCAGCAGCTTACCGGGCACAGATACGCAGTATTTT. The full variable domain, completed using reference TRBV13 and TRBJ2-3, is AAGVIQSPRHLIKEKRETATLKCYPIPRHDTVYWYQQGPGQDPQFLISFYEKMQSDKGSIPDRFSAQQFSDYHSELNMSSLELGDSALYFCASSLPGTDTQYFGPGTRLTVL.